The subject of this entry is one T cell receptor (beta chain). These data are taken from a study of blood T cell repertoires in COVID-19. Authors' processing steps: Amplification of reference gene primers was used by the study to estimate nucleated cell counts. Sequenced by immunoSEQ multiplex PCR; TCRdb stores in-frame clones only, minus some. V, J and clone size reflect that table, while D and trimming were determined from the DNA. The data hold some 16,000 clones, with roughly nine tenths observed a single time. The CDR3 has 17 amino acids. V was clipped by 6 bases and J by 4 bases, with 22 bases between them. Germline V gene sequence: CDR1 MDHEN, CDR2 SYDVKM.

The sequence derives from a man aged 80 or over with acute or convalescent COVID-19. Sequencing was carried out using peripheral blood. The rearrangement uses TRBV28 and TRBJ2-1, with D possibly TRBD1 on 5 matching bases. CDR3 protein: CASRPPIRTRKYNEQFF. DNA for the CDR3: TGTGCCAGCAGACCGCCGATCCGGACAAGAAAGTACAATGAGCAGTTCTTC.